This T cell receptor (beta chain) derives from a study of identical twins. This clonotype was recorded many times. The V and J ends lost 4 bases and 7 bases, in that order; junction bases with no gene match: 7. The CDR3 runs 14 residues. Germline V gene lookup returns CDR1 ENHRY and CDR2 SYGVKD. MiXCR, applied by TCRdb to the 5' RACE reads, yields one record per CDR3 protein. This sample has 640,000 or so distinct CDR3 sequences, with approximately 6% found just once. The sequence came from a man aged 18 to 30 in good health. This rearrangement joins TRBV10-3 to TRBJ2-1; TRBD2 matches 7 bases. The sequenced sample consisted of naive T cells sorted from blood. CDR3 DNA: TGTGCCATCAGTGGGGCGGGAGTGAATAATGAGCAGTTCTTC. This gives the protein CAISGAGVNNEQFF.